Described below is a single T cell receptor (beta chain) sequence and its context. What antigen it recognizes has not been identified. One base away there is no much larger clone; base qualities are not given. TCRbeta CDR3 regions were amplified from genomic DNA using the immunoSEQ Assay, a bias-controlled multiplex PCR. In the authors' own workflow: Nucleated cell counts per sample were estimated from amplification of reference gene primers within the assay. To quantify the absolute abundance of each unique TCRbeta CDR3 rearrangement, sequence reads were collapsed and filtered. For each sample, productive Simpson clonality was calculated by taking the square root of Simpson's diversity index across productive rearrangements. Sourced from immuneACCESS, this table was stored by TCRdb with only in-frame sequences that have V and J called. A share of the clones is absent; for the studies checked, an unresolved V gene accounts for under half, and the remainder has no known explanation. V, J and clone size are taken as reported in that table, and D and trimming were inferred from the DNA itself. The sample records fewer than 250,000 clones, approximately 86% of which are singletons. In total, the top ten clones hold around 2.6% of the sample.

Enrolling through a virtual design, the prospective study's participants ranged in age from roughly 18 to 89 years and lived across 24 United States geographic areas. To assign participants to cohorts, the prospective study relied on clinical history that participants themselves reported in a screening survey and a study questionnaire. In the prospective study, whole blood, serum and a nasopharyngeal or oropharyngeal swab were collected from each participant by mobile phlebotomists. Participants in the prospective study had the option to provide additional blood draws and questionnaires over an approximately 2-month period. Before DNA extraction, prospective study blood samples were shipped either frozen or at room temperature. These data originate in a study of blood T cell repertoires in COVID-19 (dated by TCRdb to 2020 to 2021). A note on the overall study: Samples covering the acute and convalescent phases of COVID-19 were provided by collaborators in the United States, Italy and Spain. The prospective study material was composed of cDNA or gDNA derived from T cells, B-cell-depleted T cells, or PBMCs. The dataset comprised deeply sampled blood TCRbeta repertoires from subjects exposed to, actively infected with, or recovered from COVID-19. The repertoires were made available in a free public database intended to serve as a resource for research on the immune response to SARS-CoV-2. The samples were drawn from two sources: the first 160 participants of the ongoing ImmuneRACE study, and fewer than 1,500 subjects contributed by 6 global collaborators. Sample metadata almost always included a de-identified subject ID, COVID-19 status, age in years and sex. HLA class I and class II types, where available, came from metadata supplied by the sample provider rather than from assay-based typing. What the study reported, not specific to this receptor: The quantity of clinical and demographic metadata differed by source and by participant and was supplied without curation.

CDR1 and CDR2 are drawn from the germline V gene: SGHDT, YYEEEE. V is clipped by 0 bases and J by 1 base, and the sequence between their germline boundaries is 2 bases long. The CDR3 covers 13 residues, taking in both the cysteine and the phenylalanine. Of the read, only the CDR3 DNA is kept; its 39 bases are in frame from base 1. The rearranged segments are TRBV5-6 and TRBJ1-3; the D gene is unclear. Sequencing input: PBMCs or T cells enriched from blood (not recorded which). This clonotype originated in a woman in her 30s with acute COVID-19. Read as DNA, the sequence is TGTGCCAGCAGCTTGGCGTCTGGAAACACCATATATTTT. Its translation reads: CASSLASGNTIYF.